The 20 T cell receptor beta chains given below trace back to one sample, sequenced in a study of blood T cell repertoires in COVID-19. TCRdb's copy holds only in-frame clones and misses some; the assay was immunoSEQ multiplex PCR. Counted here are 400,000 or so clones, around 87% occurring once; the ten biggest clones make up around 1.9%. Specimen: PBMCs or T cells enriched from blood (not recorded which). These receptors all stem from a middle-aged man in a cohort exposed to, infected with or recovered from COVID-19 (not recorded which).

The V gene is TRBV5-8, the J gene TRBJ1-1; a possible D gene is TRBD1 (5 bases). The V gene's germline CDR1 is SGHTS and CDR2 YDEGEE. The V and J ends lost 5 bases and 2 bases respectively, with 13 bases between them. The CDR3 contains 14 residues. The CDR3 bases are TGTGCCAGCAGTATGACAGCCCTCAACACTGAAGCTTTCTTT. The encoded protein is CASSMTALNTEAFF. Using reference TRBV5-8 and TRBJ1-1 for the parts outside the CDR3, the full variable domain is EAGVTQSPTHLIKTRGQQATLRCSPISGHTSVYWYQQALGLGLQFLLWYDEGEERNRGNFPPRFSGRQFPNYSSELNVNALELEDSALYLCASSMTALNTEAFFGQGTRLTVV.

This clone was detected only once. The chain carries TRBV4-1 and TRBJ1-2; D not certain. Trimming pared 1 base from V and 5 bases from J, leaving 14 bases between. The CDR3 contains 15 residues. Germline-derived CDR1 and CDR2 are MGHRA and YSYEKL. For the CDR3, the DNA is TGCGCCAGCAGCCAAGTCCCGGGTTCGGGGTATGGCTACACCTTC. Its translation is CASSQVPGSGYGYTF.

This sequence joins TRBV7-9 and TRBJ1-1; D remains unclear. V was shortened by 1 base and J by 0 bases, with 6 bases between the two germline ends. The germline CDR1 and CDR2 sequences are SEHNR and FQNEAQ (reference sequence). This CDR3 comprises 14 residues. DNA of the CDR3: TGTGCCAGCAGCTTAGGGAGGGTGAACACTGAAGCTTTCTTT. Protein sequence: CASSLGRVNTEAFF. The whole variable domain, filled in from reference TRBV7-9 and TRBJ1-1, reads DTGVSQNPRHKITKRGQNVTFRCDPISEHNRLYWYRQTLGQGPEFLTYFQNEAQLEKSRLLSDRFSAERPKGSFSTLEIQRTEQGDSAMYLCASSLGRVNTEAFFGQGTRLTVV.

The chain joins TRBV6-4 to TRBJ2-1; possible D gene TRBD2, 5 bases. CDR1 MRHNA and CDR2 SNTAGT come from the germline V gene. V was trimmed by 0 bases and J by 9 bases, leaving 12 bases between them. The CDR3 is 14 amino acids. As DNA, the CDR3 is TGTGCCAGCAGTGACTCGATGGAACGGGGTGAGCAGTTCTTC. Translated, it gives CASSDSMERGEQFF.

J is TRBJ2-6 and V is TRBV7-8; 13 bases fit TRBD2. Germline CDR1 and CDR2: SGHVS and FQNEAQ. Trimming cost V 4 bases and J 9 bases; bases outside gene matches: 15. This CDR3 is built from 19 residues. The CDR3 here is CASSSRRTSGGRGYNVLTF. The CDR3 bases are TGTGCCAGCAGCTCCCGGAGGACTAGCGGGGGCCGGGGATACAACGTCCTGACTTTC.

This clone showed up just once. J is TRBJ2-3 and V is TRBV5-8, with D tentatively TRBD2 (5 bases). Germline loops: CDR1 SGHTS, CDR2 YDEGEE. The V gene lost 6 bases and the J gene lost 3 bases, with 17 bases spanning the gap. This CDR3 comprises 15 residues. The CDR3 DNA reads as TGTGCCAGCATACACAAGATAGGACTTACAGATACGCAGTATTTT. Its translation is CASIHKIGLTDTQYF.

This chain connects TRBV24-1 to TRBJ2-2; 7 bases are shared with TRBD2. Germline CDR1 KGHDR, CDR2 SFDVKD. After removal of 7 bases from V and 3 bases from J, the junction contained 16 bases not matched to a gene. The CDR3 has 18 residues. The DNA of the CDR3 is TGTGCCACCAGCCCCCCCCTGGGCGGGAGAGGGGACACCGGGGAGCTGTTTTTT. Protein: CATSPPLGGRGDTGELFF.

The V call is TRBV27, the J call TRBJ2-1; 8 nucleotides align to TRBD1. The CDR3 runs 15 residues. Per the germline V gene, CDR1 is MNHEY and CDR2 is SMNVEV (reference sequence). After removal of 10 bases from V and 4 bases from J, the junction contained 12 bases not matched to a gene. As DNA, the CDR3 is TGTGCCACCCCTAGGCCGACAGGGGATTACAATGAGCAGTTCTTC. Amino acids: CATPRPTGDYNEQFF.

The chain has TRBV2 and TRBJ2-7, with D uncertain. V lost 3 bases and J lost 1, with 16 bases in between. The CDR3 has 16 residues. Germline loops: CDR1 SNHLY, CDR2 FYNNEI. CDR3 coding DNA: TGTGCCAGCAGTGATGGTCGGCGGTTAGGATCCTACGAGCAGTACTTC. Translated: CASSDGRRLGSYEQYF.

The chain is built from TRBV7-3 and TRBJ2-3, with D perhaps matching TRBD2 (6 bases). V was cut by 3 bases and J by 0 bases, with 7 bases left in between. The CDR3 extends over 14 amino acids. Germline CDR1 reads SGHTA; CDR2 reads FQGTGA. The CDR3 region has the DNA TGTGCCAGCAGCTTCGGGAGTAGCACAGATACGCAGTATTTT. Translating gives CASSFGSSTDTQYF.

This chain connects TRBV30 to TRBJ2-7; D may be TRBD1 (6 bases). The CDR3 is 14 residues long. Germline CDR1 reads GTSNPN; CDR2 reads SVGIG (reference sequence). V shed 4 bases and J shed 3 bases, with 16 bases lying between them. The CDR3 DNA is TGTGCCTGGACCAATCAGGGGCAAGGCTACGAGCAGTACTTC. Translated, it gives CAWTNQGQGYEQYF. The full variable domain, in which reference TRBV30 and TRBJ2-7 provide the parts outside the CDR3, is SQTIHQWPATLVQPVGSPLSLECTVEGTSNPNLYWYRQAAGRGLQLLFYSVGIGQISSEVPQNLSASRPQDRQFILSSKKLLLSDSGFYLCAWTNQGQGYEQYFGPGTRLTVT.

The V call is TRBV7-9, the J call TRBJ1-2; possibly TRBD1 for D (5 bases). This CDR3 has 15 residues. With 1 base removed from V and 3 bases from J, the gap between germline ends came to 12 bases. Germline CDR1 reads SEHNR; CDR2 reads FQNEAQ (reference sequence). The CDR3 DNA sequence: TGTGCCAGCAGCTTAGAATGGATACAGGACTATGGCTACACCTTC. Translation gives CASSLEWIQDYGYTF.

V is TRBV2 and J is TRBJ2-7, with 14 bases fitting TRBD2. V trimming: 8 bases; J trimming: 6 bases; junction bases outside the gene matches: 3. Germline CDR1 and CDR2: SNHLY and FYNNEI. The CDR3 has 13 residues. This chain's CDR3 is CASAGTSGSEQYF. CDR3 coding DNA: TGTGCCAGCGCCGGGACTAGCGGGAGCGAGCAGTACTTC.

The chain uses TRBV2 and TRBJ2-2, with 10 bases matching TRBD2. After removal of 2 bases from V and 6 bases from J, the junction contained 3 bases not matched to a gene. Germline CDR1 and CDR2: SNHLY and FYNNEI. This CDR3 contains 15 residues. For the CDR3, the DNA is TGTGCCAGCAGTGAATCTAGCGGGAGCCCCGGGGAGCTGTTTTTT. Its translation is CASSESSGSPGELFF.

The CDR3 protein is CASALIGGATGELFF. The CDR3 coding sequence is TGTGCTAGTGCCCTTATCGGGGGGGCGACCGGGGAGCTGTTTTTT. The rearrangement links TRBV12-5 to TRBJ2-2; 8 bases match TRBD2. CDR1 and CDR2 from the germline V gene are LGHNT and FRNRAP. The V and J ends lost 7 bases and 5 bases, in that order; junction bases with no gene match: 9. The CDR3 extends over 15 amino acids.

This chain joins TRBV2 and TRBJ2-1, with 14 positions matching TRBD2. This CDR3 contains 17 residues. After removal of 7 bases from V and 3 bases from J, the junction contained 8 bases not matched to a gene. From germline, CDR1 is SNHLY and CDR2 FYNNEI. Here the CDR3 DNA reads TGTGCCAGCATCCCGCTCGGGACTAGCGGGGGCTACAATGAGCAGTTCTTC. The encoded protein is CASIPLGTSGGYNEQFF.

The chain joins TRBV7-8 to TRBJ2-7, with TRBD2 as a possible D gene (6 bases). The CDR3 has 14 residues. V was trimmed by 7 bases and J by 1 base, leaving 14 bases between them. Germline V gene lookup returns CDR1 SGHVS and CDR2 FQNEAQ. The CDR3, as DNA: TGTGCCAGCAATATGGCGGGACGATCCTACGAGCAGTACTTC. Protein: CASNMAGRSYEQYF.

V gene TRBV5-1 combines with J gene TRBJ2-1, with 9 positions matching TRBD2. Trimming cost V 3 bases and J 8 bases; bases outside gene matches: 6. CDR1 and CDR2 from the germline V gene are SGHRS and YFSETQ. CDR3 length equals 14 residues. CDR3 residues: CASSSGTSLHEQFF. The CDR3 nucleotides read TGCGCCAGCAGCTCCGGGACTAGCCTCCATGAGCAGTTCTTC. Combining the CDR3 with reference TRBV5-1 and TRBJ2-1 gives the whole variable domain KAGVTQTPRYLIKTRGQQVTLSCSPISGHRSVSWYQQTPGQGLQFLFEYFSETQRNKGNFPGRFSGRQFSNSRSEMNVSTLELGDSALYLCASSSGTSLHEQFFGPGTRLTVL.

The chain recombines TRBV3-1 (or the pseudogene TRBV3-2) with TRBJ2-7; the D gene is possibly TRBD2 (6 bases). Germline V gene sequence: CDR1 LGHDT, CDR2 YNNKEL (reference sequence). The CDR3 loop spans 15 amino acids. The ends were cut back, 3 bases at V and 3 bases at J, with 15 bases in the middle. In DNA form, the CDR3 reads TGTGCCAGCAGCCAGGGGAATCCGGGGGACTACGAGCAGTACTTC. Translating it yields CASSQGNPGDYEQYF.

This rearrangement joins TRBV30 to TRBJ1-1, with D tentatively TRBD1 (5 bases). The CDR3 extends over 15 amino acids. CDR1 is GTSNPN and CDR2 is SVGIG in the germline V gene (reference sequence). V was pared by 2 bases and J by 4 bases, with 17 bases between. CDR3 in DNA: TGTGCCTGGAGTTTGGGAACCGGAGGGACCACTGAAGCTTTCTTT. Protein sequence: CAWSLGTGGTTEAFF.